These T cell receptor beta chains were read from a single sample in a study of T cells in Graves' hyperthyroidism and ophthalmopathy. One entry per CDR3 protein, called by TCRdb with MiXCR from the multiplex PCR reads. The profile shows about 480,000 distinct CDR3 sequences, approximately 25% of them singletons. The sequencing input was blood. The receptors stem from a woman in her twenties or thirties with Graves' ophthalmopathy. Both conserved end residues are part of each CDR3. The order of the fields is V gene, clone size, CDR3 protein. Not all rows give a size; the values are once, few, many and, for expanded clones, a class.

>TRBV12-3/TRBV12-4|-
CASCGGPTDTQYF
>TRBV19|many
CASTAPDSDSGNTIYF
>TRBV13|many
CASSFFRDYEQYF
>TRBV6-5|-
CASSSRGLSGANVLTF
>TRBV7-3|many
CASSLNSRNDEQYF
>TRBV30|many
CAWSAGDQPQHF
>TRBV6-1|-
CATEEVAPPEAFF
>TRBV4-1|few
CASRHRGSIVTGELFF
>TRBV4-2|many
CASSPWTGDNYGYTF
>TRBV5-1|many
CASSLGENTGELFF
>TRBV6-1|-
CASLRVLNTEAFF
>TRBV7-8|-
CASRYPSRRGKETQYF
>TRBV6-2/TRBV6-3|-
CASSFQWGGLAGVEQYF
>TRBV7-3|-
CASSVTGAKGNTIYF
>TRBV12-3/TRBV12-4|-
CASSPQGQTEAFF
>TRBV5-6|many
CASSLEGGRGYGYTF
>TRBV12-3/TRBV12-4|-
CASSLAGLEAFF
>TRBV4-2|many
CASSQDEPTYEQYF
>TRBV11-1|many
CASSFDRTNYGYTF
>TRBV3-1|many
CASRQAGNQETQYF
>TRBV28|-
CASSSQESGNYGYTF
>TRBV19|many
CASSTDSGRNEQYF
>TRBV4-1|few
CASSQSSGGLAYEQYF
>TRBV30|many
CAWSPGLNYGYTF
>TRBV4-1|many
CASSHAGTGGSGELFF
>TRBV2|-
CASSERTSGQETQYF
>TRBV20-1|many
CSARPFDRGTYGYTF
>TRBV11-1|-
CASSFGQSLGAYGYTF
>TRBV24-1|-
CATSGGGYEQYF
>TRBV5-4|-
CASSSPGGGLEGYTF
>TRBV5-6|few
CASSLRWGLFGVAFF